This TCR beta chain is from a study of CD4 T cells in relation to SARS-CoV-2 and coronaviruses. Deep TCR-beta sequencing used DNA from uncultured naive and memory CD4+ T cells. Profiling relied on immunoSEQ multiplex PCR, and the TCRdb table lists in-frame clones only, not all of them. The sample has about 55,000 clones, 75% to 90% seen once. The germline V gene encodes CDR1 MDHEN and CDR2 SYDVKM. The CDR3 has 12 residues. V was clipped by 4 bases and J by 2 bases, with 4 bases between them. CD4+ T cells from unexposed donors were obtained before the COVID-19 pandemic (2011-2018). The origin of this receptor is a human donor in good health. Sequencing was carried out using memory CD4+ T cells from PBMCs. The chain combines TRBV28 with TRBJ2-3; unclear D gene. CDR3 DNA sequence: TGTGCCAGCAGTTCCGTCACAGATACGCAGTATTTT. Protein sequence: CASSSVTDTQYF.